This record concerns one T cell receptor beta chain sequence. Antigen: not known. These data belong to a study of T cell responses to AZD1222 COVID-19 vaccine. Germline lookup yields CDR1 LNHDA and CDR2 SQIVND (reference sequence). The CDR3 has 16 residues. V was trimmed by 5 bases and J by 0 bases, leaving 14 bases between them. General study results and limits: Only 5 to 7 AZD1222 recipients were seropositive at baseline. CD4 TCRs linked to vaccination spanned spike, dominating at 160-218 and 743-854. The donors showed a predominance of white British ancestry and of females, with possible underestimation of clonal diversity.

Sequenced by immunoSEQ multiplex PCR; TCRdb stores in-frame clones only, minus some. Of some 140,000 clones listed, over 85% were seen once; the top ten hold approximately 7%. The receptor was derived from an adult who received the AZD1222 COVID-19 vaccine. The material was peripheral blood, obtained 28 days after the second AZD1222 dose. This rearrangement joins TRBV19 to TRBJ2-4; D is uncertain. CDR3 DNA: TGTGCCAGTAGTTCCTCTAGACCACAAGCCAAAAACATTCAGTACTTC. Translation gives CASSSSRPQAKNIQYF.